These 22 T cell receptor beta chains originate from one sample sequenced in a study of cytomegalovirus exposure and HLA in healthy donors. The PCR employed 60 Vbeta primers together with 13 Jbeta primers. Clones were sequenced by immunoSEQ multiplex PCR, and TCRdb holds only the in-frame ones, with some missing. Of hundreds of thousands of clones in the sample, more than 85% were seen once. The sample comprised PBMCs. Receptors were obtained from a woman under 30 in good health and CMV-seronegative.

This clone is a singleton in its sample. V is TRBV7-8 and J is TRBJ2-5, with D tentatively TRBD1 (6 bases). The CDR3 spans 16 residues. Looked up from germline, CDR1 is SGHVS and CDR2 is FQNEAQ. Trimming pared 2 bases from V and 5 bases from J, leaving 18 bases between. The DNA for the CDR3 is TGTGCCAGCAGCTTATCCATAGAGGGGGTTAGGGAGACCCAGTACTTC. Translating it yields CASSLSIEGVRETQYF.

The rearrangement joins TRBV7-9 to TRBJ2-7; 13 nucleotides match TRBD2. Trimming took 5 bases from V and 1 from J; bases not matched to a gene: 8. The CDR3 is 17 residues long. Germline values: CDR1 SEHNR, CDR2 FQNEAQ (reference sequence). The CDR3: CASSRGTSGASSYEQYF. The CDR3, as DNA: TGTGCCAGCAGCCGAGGGACTAGCGGGGCATCTTCCTACGAGCAGTACTTC.

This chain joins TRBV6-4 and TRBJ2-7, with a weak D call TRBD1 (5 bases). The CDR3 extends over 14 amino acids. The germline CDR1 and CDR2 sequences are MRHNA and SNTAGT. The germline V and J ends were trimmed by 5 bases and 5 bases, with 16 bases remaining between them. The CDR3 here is CASSQPSRRDEQYF. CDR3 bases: TGTGCCAGCAGTCAGCCCTCCCGCAGGGACGAGCAGTACTTC.

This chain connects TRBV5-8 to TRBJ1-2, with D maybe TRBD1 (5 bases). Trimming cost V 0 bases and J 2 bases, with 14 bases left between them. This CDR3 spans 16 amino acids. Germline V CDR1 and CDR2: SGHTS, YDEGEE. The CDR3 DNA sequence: TGTGCCAGCAGCTTGGGCATATCAGGGCTCAACTATGGCTACACCTTC. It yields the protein CASSLGISGLNYGYTF.

CDR3 residues: CASRFGTASNQPQHF. CDR3 nucleotides: TGTGCCAGCAGATTTGGGACAGCCAGCAATCAGCCCCAGCATTTT. This rearrangement joins TRBV27 to TRBJ1-5; 7 positions agree with TRBD1. This CDR3 region has 15 residues. The V gene's germline CDR1 is MNHEY and CDR2 SMNVEV (reference sequence). The J segment lost 1 base and the V segment lost 6 bases, leaving 6 bases of the junction unmatched.

CDR3 loop: CASSLHGGQVYEQYF. The CDR3 DNA is TGTGCCAGCAGCTTACACGGCGGACAGGTGTACGAGCAGTACTTC. This sequence joins TRBV7-2 and TRBJ2-7; 7 nucleotides line up with TRBD1. Germline V gene lookup returns CDR1 SGHTA and CDR2 FQGNSA. The length of the CDR3 is 15 residues. J lost 4 bases, V lost 2 bases, and 8 bases had no gene match. Full variable domain (remainder filled in from reference TRBV7-2 and TRBJ2-7): GAGVSQSPSNKVTEKGKDVELRCDPISGHTALYWYRQSLGQGLEFLIYFQGNSAPDKSGLPSDRFSAERTGGSVSTLTIQRTQQEDSAVYLCASSLHGGQVYEQYFGPGTRLTVT.

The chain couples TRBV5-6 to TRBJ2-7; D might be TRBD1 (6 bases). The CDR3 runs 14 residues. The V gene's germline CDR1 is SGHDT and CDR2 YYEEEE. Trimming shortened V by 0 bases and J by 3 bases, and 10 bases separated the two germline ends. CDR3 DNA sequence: TGTGCCAGCAGCTTGGAAGGGGGAAACTACGAGCAGTACTTC. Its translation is CASSLEGGNYEQYF.

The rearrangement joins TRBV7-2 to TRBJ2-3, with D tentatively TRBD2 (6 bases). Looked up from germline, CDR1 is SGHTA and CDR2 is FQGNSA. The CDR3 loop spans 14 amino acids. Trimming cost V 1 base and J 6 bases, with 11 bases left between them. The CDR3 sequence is CASSLGGGFDTQYF. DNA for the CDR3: TGTGCCAGCAGCTTAGGTGGGGGGTTCGATACGCAGTATTTT.

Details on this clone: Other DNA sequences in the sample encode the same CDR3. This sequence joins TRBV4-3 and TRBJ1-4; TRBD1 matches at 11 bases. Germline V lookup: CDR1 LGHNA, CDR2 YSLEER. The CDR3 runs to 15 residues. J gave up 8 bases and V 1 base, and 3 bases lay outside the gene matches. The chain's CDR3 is CASSQAGTGGEKLFF. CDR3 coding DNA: TGCGCCAGCAGCCAAGCCGGGACAGGGGGGGAAAAACTGTTTTTT.

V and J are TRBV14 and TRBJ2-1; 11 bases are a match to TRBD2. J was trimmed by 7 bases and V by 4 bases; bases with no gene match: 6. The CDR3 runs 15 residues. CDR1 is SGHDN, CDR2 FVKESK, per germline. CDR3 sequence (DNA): TGTGCCAGCAGCCGGTGGCTAGCGGGAGGAAATGAGCAGTTCTTC. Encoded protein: CASSRWLAGGNEQFF.

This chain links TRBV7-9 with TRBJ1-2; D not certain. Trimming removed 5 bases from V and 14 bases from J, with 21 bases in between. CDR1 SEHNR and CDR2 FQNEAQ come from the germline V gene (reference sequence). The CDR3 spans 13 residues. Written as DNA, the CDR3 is TGTGCCAGCAGCCAAGCGGCTTCCCCTATTTGGACCTTC. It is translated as CASSQAASPIWTF.

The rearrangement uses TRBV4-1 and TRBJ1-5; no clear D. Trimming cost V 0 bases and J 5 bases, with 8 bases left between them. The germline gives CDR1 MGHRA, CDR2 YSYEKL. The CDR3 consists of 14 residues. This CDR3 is CASSQDDIYQPQHF. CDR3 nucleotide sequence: TGCGCCAGCAGCCAAGATGACATCTATCAGCCCCAGCATTTT.

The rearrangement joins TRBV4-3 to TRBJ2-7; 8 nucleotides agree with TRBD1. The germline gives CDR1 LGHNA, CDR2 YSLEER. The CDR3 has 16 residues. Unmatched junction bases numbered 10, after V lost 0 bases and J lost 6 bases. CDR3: CASSQETQGAPGEQYF. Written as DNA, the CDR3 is TGCGCCAGCAGCCAAGAGACTCAGGGGGCCCCCGGCGAGCAGTACTTC.

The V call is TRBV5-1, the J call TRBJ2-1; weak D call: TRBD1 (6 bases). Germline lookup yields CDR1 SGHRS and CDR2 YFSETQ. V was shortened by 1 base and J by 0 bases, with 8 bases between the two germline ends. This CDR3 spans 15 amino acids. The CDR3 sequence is CASSLQGSSYNEQFF. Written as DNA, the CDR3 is TGCGCCAGCAGCTTGCAGGGGTCCTCCTACAATGAGCAGTTCTTC.

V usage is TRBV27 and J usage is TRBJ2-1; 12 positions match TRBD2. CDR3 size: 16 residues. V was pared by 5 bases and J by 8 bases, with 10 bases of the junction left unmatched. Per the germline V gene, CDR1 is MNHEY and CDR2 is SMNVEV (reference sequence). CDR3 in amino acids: CASSTRLAGGPYEQFF. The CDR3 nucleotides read TGTGCCAGCAGTACGCGGCTAGCGGGAGGGCCTTATGAGCAGTTCTTC.

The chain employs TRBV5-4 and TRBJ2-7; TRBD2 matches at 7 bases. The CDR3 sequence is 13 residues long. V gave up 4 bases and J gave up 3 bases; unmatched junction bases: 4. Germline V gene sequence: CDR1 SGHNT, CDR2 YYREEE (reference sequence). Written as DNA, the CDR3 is TGTGCCAGCAGCCTCGGACTAGACTACGAGCAGTACTTC. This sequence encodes CASSLGLDYEQYF.

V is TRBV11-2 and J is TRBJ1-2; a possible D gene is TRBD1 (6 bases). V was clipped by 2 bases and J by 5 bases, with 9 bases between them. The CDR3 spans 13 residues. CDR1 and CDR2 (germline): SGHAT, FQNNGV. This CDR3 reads CASSLQGRYGYTF. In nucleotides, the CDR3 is TGTGCCAGCAGCTTACAGGGGAGATATGGCTACACCTTC.

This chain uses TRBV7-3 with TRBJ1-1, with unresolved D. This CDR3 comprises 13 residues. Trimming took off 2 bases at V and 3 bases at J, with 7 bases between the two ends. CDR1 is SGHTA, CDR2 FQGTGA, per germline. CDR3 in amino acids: CASSLYEDTEAFF. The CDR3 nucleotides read TGTGCCAGCAGCTTATACGAGGACACTGAAGCTTTCTTT.

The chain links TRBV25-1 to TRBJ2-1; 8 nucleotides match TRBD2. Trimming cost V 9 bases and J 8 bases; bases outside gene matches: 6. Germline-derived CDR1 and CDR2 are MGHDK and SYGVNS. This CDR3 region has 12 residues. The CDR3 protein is CASSSGIDEQFF. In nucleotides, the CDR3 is TGTGCCAGTAGTAGCGGGATAGATGAGCAGTTCTTC.

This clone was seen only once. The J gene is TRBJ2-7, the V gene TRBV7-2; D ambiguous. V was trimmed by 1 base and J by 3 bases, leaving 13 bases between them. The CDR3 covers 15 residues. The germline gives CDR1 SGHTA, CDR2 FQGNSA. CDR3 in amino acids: CASSLEVGSYYEQYF. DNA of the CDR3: TGTGCCAGCAGCTTAGAGGTGGGCAGCTACTACGAGCAGTACTTC.

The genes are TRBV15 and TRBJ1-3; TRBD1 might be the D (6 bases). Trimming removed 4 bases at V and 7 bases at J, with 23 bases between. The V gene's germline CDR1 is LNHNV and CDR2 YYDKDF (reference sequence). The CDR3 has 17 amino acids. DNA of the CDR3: TGTGCCACCAGCACCCCCCCTCTTCCAGGGGTAGTGAACACCATATATTTT. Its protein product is CATSTPPLPGVVNTIYF.

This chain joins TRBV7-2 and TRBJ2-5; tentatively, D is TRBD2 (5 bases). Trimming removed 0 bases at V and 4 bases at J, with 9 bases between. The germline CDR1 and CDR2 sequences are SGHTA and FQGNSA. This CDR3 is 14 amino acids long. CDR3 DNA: TGTGCCAGCAGCTTAGCGGGAGTGGCAGAGACCCAGTACTTC. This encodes CASSLAGVAETQYF.